This T cell receptor (beta chain) was found in a study of T cells in Graves' hyperthyroidism and ophthalmopathy. This clonotype has just one count. Its antigen is unidentified. The length of the CDR3 is 16 residues. The V gene's germline CDR1 is MNHEY and CDR2 SVGEGT. The J segment lost 4 bases and the V segment lost 5 bases, leaving 11 bases of the junction unmatched. Points from the study as a whole: A 13 V-J signature model discriminated ophthalmopathy versus stable hyperthyroidism.

Stability of Graves' hyperthyroidism was defined as absent ophthalmopathy progression within 18 months. Reasons for excluding patients were uncontrolled infection, other autoimmune disease, pregnancy or lactation. Amplification yielded TCR beta CDR3 regions, with RNA transcripts as the source. The primer set for the first-round RT-PCR of the TCR CDR3 was HTBI. TCRdb redid the calling of the multiplex PCR reads with MiXCR, one entry per CDR3 protein. Counted here are 540,000 or so distinct CDR3 sequences, around 16% occurring once; the ten biggest clones make up 6.5% to 8%. This sequence joins TRBV6-2 or TRBV6-3 and TRBJ2-1, with 7 bases matching TRBD1. This clonotype was sampled from a woman aged 25 to 39 with Graves' hyperthyroidism. Sequenced input: blood. CDR3 region: CASSHGTGTAYNEQFF. DNA for the CDR3: TGTGCCAGCAGTCACGGGACCGGGACAGCTTACAATGAGCAGTTCTTC.